The 18 T cell receptor beta chains reported below all come from one sample, sequenced in a study of T-cell memory formation after mild COVID-19. TCRdb re-derived calls from the 5' RACE reads in MiXCR, one entry per CDR3 protein. The sample has about 400,000 distinct CDR3 sequences; about a quarter are singletons. The material sequenced was PBMCs or a T cell subset sorted from them (not recorded which). These receptors originate from an adult woman who had mild COVID-19 (a few samples of this study predate the infection). Cell type and time point are not known.

The chain has TRBV5-1 and TRBJ1-1, with D perhaps TRBD1 (5 bases). V gave up 0 bases and J gave up 4 bases, with 13 bases separating them. This CDR3 has 15 residues. Germline loops: CDR1 SGHRS, CDR2 YFSETQ. The CDR3 protein is CASSLVQTGGTEAFF. The CDR3 nucleotides are TGCGCCAGCAGCTTGGTACAAACGGGGGGCACTGAAGCTTTCTTT.

This clonotype was recorded a few times. The chain employs TRBV12-3 or TRBV12-4 and TRBJ1-1, with 7 bases fitting TRBD1. The CDR3 covers 18 residues. The V segment lost 5 bases and the J segment 5 bases; nucleotides outside the gene matches: 20. The CDR3 sequence: CASSIPGTATLRWTEAFF. The CDR3 coding sequence is TGTGCCAGCAGTATCCCCGGGACAGCTACTTTACGGTGGACTGAAGCTTTCTTT.

This clonotype was detected a few times. J is TRBJ2-2 and V is TRBV4-1; perhaps TRBD1 as D (6 bases). This CDR3 is built from 15 residues. Germline V gene sequence: CDR1 MGHRA, CDR2 YSYEKL. Trimming stripped 6 bases from V and 0 bases from J, with 11 bases between. CDR3 amino acids: CASSRTVANTGELFF. CDR3 coding DNA: TGCGCCAGCAGTCGGACAGTCGCGAACACCGGGGAGCTGTTTTTT.

This clonotype was picked up a small number of times. The genes are TRBV12-3 or TRBV12-4 and TRBJ1-2; D might be TRBD1 (5 bases). There are 11 residues in the CDR3. V was trimmed by 8 bases and J by 10 bases, leaving 14 bases between them. CDR3: CASSDRTTYTF. The DNA of the CDR3 is TGTGCCAGCTCCGACAGAACGACCTACACCTTC.

The gene calls are TRBV6-5 and TRBJ1-2; TRBD1 is a possible D gene (6 bases). V was pared by 2 bases and J by 7 bases, with 11 bases between. The germline V gene encodes CDR1 MNHEY and CDR2 SVGAGI. The CDR3 contains 13 residues. The CDR3 bases are TGTGCCAGCAGTTACAGCGGGGGCGGTGGCTACACCTTC. Encoded protein: CASSYSGGGGYTF.

This clonotype was counted many times. The chain carries TRBV21-1 and TRBJ2-3. TRBV21-1 is tagged as a pseudogene. The CDR3 loop spans 16 amino acids. The CDR3 DNA is TGTGCCAGCAGCAAAGCGCTAAGGATTCCCTTAGATACGCAGTATTTT. Protein sequence: CASSKALRIPLDTQYF.

This clonotype appeared a few times. The V and J genes are TRBV5-8 and TRBJ1-2, with 9 bases that match TRBD1. This CDR3 spans 14 amino acids. V was clipped by 4 bases and J by 8 bases; unmatched bases: 9. Germline V gene sequence: CDR1 SGHTS, CDR2 YDEGEE. The CDR3 DNA reads as TGTGCCAGCAGCAGACAGGGGGGTGTGAAGGGCTACACCTTC. Amino acids: CASSRQGGVKGYTF. Full variable domain (rest looked up from reference TRBV5-8 and TRBJ1-2): EAGVTQSPTHLIKTRGQQATLRCSPISGHTSVYWYQQALGLGLQFLLWYDEGEERNRGNFPPRFSGRQFPNYSSELNVNALELEDSALYLCASSRQGGVKGYTFGSGTRLTVV.

This clonotype has just one count. The chain recombines TRBV19 with TRBJ2-2; no definite D call. The V gene lost 1 base and the J gene lost 1 base, with 7 bases spanning the gap. The length of the CDR3 is 15 residues. Germline V CDR1 and CDR2: LNHDA, SQIVND (reference sequence). CDR3 DNA sequence: TGTGCCAGTAGTATAGTACTCTTGAACACCGGGGAGCTGTTTTTT. Protein: CASSIVLLNTGELFF.

The V and J genes are TRBV15 and TRBJ2-1; D call uncertain. V was clipped by 0 bases and J by 6 bases, with 9 bases between them. This CDR3 spans 14 amino acids. Germline-derived CDR1 and CDR2 are LNHNV and YYDKDF (reference sequence). CDR3 sequence: CATSRDRAVNEQFF. CDR3 sequence (DNA): TGTGCCACCAGCAGAGATCGGGCGGTCAATGAGCAGTTCTTC.

This clonotype came up a few times. The gene calls are TRBV5-6 and TRBJ2-1; 10 positions match TRBD2. The CDR3 extends over 15 amino acids. V dropped 3 bases and J dropped 2; count of bases not matched to a gene: 2. Germline CDR1 reads SGHDT; CDR2 reads YYEEEE. The CDR3 coding sequence is TGTGCCAGCAGCTCCGGACTAGCGGCCTACAATGAGCAGTTCTTC. It yields the protein CASSSGLAAYNEQFF.

The chain joins TRBV7-8 to TRBJ2-2, with TRBD2 matching over 12 bases. CDR1 is SGHVS, CDR2 FQNEAQ, per germline. Germline trimming cut 1 base from V and 2 bases from J; bases unmatched to any gene: 2. This CDR3 has 17 amino acids. This CDR3 is CASSLGGLAGNTGELFF. The CDR3 DNA follows: TGTGCCAGCAGCTTAGGGGGACTAGCGGGTAACACCGGGGAGCTGTTTTTT.

This clonotype was observed a few times. CDR3 amino acids: CASTRELGTDTQYF. CDR3 DNA: TGTGCCAGCACCAGGGAGTTAGGCACAGATACGCAGTATTTT. The rearrangement links TRBV12-3 or TRBV12-4 to TRBJ2-3; D is possibly TRBD1 or TRBD2 (5 bases each). CDR3 length: 14 residues. V lost 7 bases, J lost 1 base, and 12 bases lay in between.

The chain links TRBV15 to TRBJ2-7, with TRBD1 identical over 7 bases. CDR3 size: 15 residues. Germline-derived CDR1 and CDR2 are LNHNV and YYDKDF (reference sequence). Germline trimming cut 3 bases from V and 5 bases from J; bases unmatched to any gene: 10. The CDR3 sequence is CATSSPNRGSDEQYF. The CDR3 DNA reads TGTGCCACCAGCAGCCCAAACAGGGGCTCGGACGAGCAGTACTTC.

The genes are TRBV29-1 and TRBJ2-1; D possibly corresponds to TRBD1 (6 bases). CDR3 length: 13 amino acids. V was pared by 8 bases and J by 1 base, with 12 bases between. In germline, CDR1 is SQVTM, CDR2 ANQGSEA. The CDR3 loop reads CSTGGRSYNEQFF. The CDR3 region has the DNA TGCAGCACTGGGGGCAGGTCCTACAATGAGCAGTTCTTC.

In the case of this clonotype: Sequence at one end of the junction differs from germline and may be a read error. The V gene is TRBV3-1, the J gene TRBJ2-1; 14 bases match TRBD2. The CDR3 extends over 19 amino acids. Per the germline V gene, CDR1 is LGHDT and CDR2 is YNNKEL (reference sequence). The chain's CDR3 is CDSSQLGTSGRLGRGEQFF. CDR3 coding DNA: TGTGACAGCAGCCAGCTCGGGACTAGCGGGAGATTGGGGCGGGGTGAGCAGTTCTTC.

This clonotype was seen a handful of times. CDR3 coding DNA: TGTGCCAGCAGCCGCGACCCTGAAGCTTTCTTT. Protein product: CASSRDPEAFF. The chain uses TRBV7-2 and TRBJ1-1; D uncertain. Per the germline V gene, CDR1 is SGHTA and CDR2 is FQGNSA. Deletions cut 5 bases from V and 6 bases from J, with 7 bases between. The CDR3 is 11 amino acids. The full variable domain, in which reference TRBV7-2 and TRBJ1-1 provide the parts outside the CDR3, is GAGVSQSPSNKVTEKGKDVELRCDPISGHTALYWYRQSLGQGLEFLIYFQGNSAPDKSGLPSDRFSAERTGGSVSTLTIQRTQQEDSAVYLCASSRDPEAFFGQGTRLTVV.

This clonotype was detected only once. For the CDR3, the DNA is TGCGCCAGCAGCTACGATGGACTAGCGGAGAGCACAGATACGCAGTATTTT. Its translation is CASSYDGLAESTDTQYF. The chain uses TRBV4-1 and TRBJ2-3; 10 nucleotides line up with TRBD2. V trimming: 5 bases; J trimming: 0 bases; junction bases outside the gene matches: 8. Germline V gene data show CDR1 as MGHRA and CDR2 as YSYEKL. This CDR3 comprises 17 residues.

The CDR3 here is CSARSSGGFEQYF. The CDR3, as DNA: TGCAGTGCTAGGTCTAGCGGGGGTTTCGAGCAGTACTTC. The rearrangement links TRBV20-1 to TRBJ2-7; the match to TRBD2 covers 10 bases. The CDR3 has 13 amino acids. Unmatched junction bases numbered 5, after V lost 3 bases and J lost 6 bases. Germline V gives CDR1 DFQATT, CDR2 SNEGSKA (reference sequence).